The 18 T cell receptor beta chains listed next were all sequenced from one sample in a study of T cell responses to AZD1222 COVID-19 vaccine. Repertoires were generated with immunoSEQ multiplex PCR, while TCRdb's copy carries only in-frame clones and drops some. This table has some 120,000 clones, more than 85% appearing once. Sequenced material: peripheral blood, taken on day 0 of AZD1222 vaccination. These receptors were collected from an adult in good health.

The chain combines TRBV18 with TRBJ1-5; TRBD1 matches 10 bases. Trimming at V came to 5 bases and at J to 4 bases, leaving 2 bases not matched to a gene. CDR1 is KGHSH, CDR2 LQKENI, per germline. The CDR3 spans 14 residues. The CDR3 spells CASSGQGGNQPQHF. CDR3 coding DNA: TGTGCCAGCTCAGGACAGGGGGGAAATCAGCCCCAGCATTTT. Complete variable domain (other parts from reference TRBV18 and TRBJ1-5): NAGVMQNPRHLVRRRGQEARLRCSPMKGHSHVYWYRQLPEEGLKFMVYLQKENIIDESGMPKERFSAEFPKEGPSILRIQQVVRGDSAAYFCASSGQGGNQPQHFGDGTRLSIL.

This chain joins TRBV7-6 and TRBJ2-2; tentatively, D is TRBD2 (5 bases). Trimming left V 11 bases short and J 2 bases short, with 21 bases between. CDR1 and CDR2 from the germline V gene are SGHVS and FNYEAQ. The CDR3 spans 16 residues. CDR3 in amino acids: CAVSVISGSNTGELFF. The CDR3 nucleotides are TGTGCCGTTAGCGTAATCTCGGGCTCAAACACCGGGGAGCTGTTTTTT.

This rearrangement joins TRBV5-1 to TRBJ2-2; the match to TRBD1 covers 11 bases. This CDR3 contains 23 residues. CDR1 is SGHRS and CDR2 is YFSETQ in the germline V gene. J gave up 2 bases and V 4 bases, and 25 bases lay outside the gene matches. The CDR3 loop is CASSPDVGQGALFTDLNTGELFF. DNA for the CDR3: TGCGCCAGCAGCCCGGACGTAGGACAGGGGGCGCTTTTTACCGACCTAAACACCGGGGAGCTGTTTTTT.

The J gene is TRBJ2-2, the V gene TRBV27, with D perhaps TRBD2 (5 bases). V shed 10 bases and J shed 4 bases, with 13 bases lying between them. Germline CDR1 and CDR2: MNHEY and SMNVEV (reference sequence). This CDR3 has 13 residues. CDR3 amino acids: CATRGARTGELFF. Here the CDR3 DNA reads TGTGCCACCCGGGGTGCCCGCACCGGGGAGCTGTTTTTT.

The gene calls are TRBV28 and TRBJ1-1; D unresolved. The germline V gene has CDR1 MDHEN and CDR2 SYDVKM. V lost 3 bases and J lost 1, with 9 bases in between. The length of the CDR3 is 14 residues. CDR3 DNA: TGTGCCAGCAGTTTGTGGCAGGCGAACACTGAAGCTTTCTTT. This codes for CASSLWQANTEAFF.

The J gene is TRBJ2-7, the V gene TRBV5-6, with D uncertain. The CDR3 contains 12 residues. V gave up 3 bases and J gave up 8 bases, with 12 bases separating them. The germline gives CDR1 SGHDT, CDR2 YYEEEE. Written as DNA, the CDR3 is TGTGCCAGCAGCTGGAAGGGCTTGCAGCAGTACTTC. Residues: CASSWKGLQQYF. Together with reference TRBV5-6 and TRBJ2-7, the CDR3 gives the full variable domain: DAGVTQSPTHLIKTRGQQVTLRCSPKSGHDTVSWYQQALGQGPQFIFQYYEEEERQRGNFPDRFSGHQFPNYSSELNVNALLLGDSALYLCASSWKGLQQYFGPGTRLTVT.

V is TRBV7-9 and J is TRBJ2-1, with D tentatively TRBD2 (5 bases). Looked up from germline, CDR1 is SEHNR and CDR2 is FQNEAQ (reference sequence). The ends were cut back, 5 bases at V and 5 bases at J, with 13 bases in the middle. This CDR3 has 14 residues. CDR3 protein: CASSRDRGNNEQFF. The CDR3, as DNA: TGTGCCAGCAGCCGCGACCGGGGAAACAATGAGCAGTTCTTC.

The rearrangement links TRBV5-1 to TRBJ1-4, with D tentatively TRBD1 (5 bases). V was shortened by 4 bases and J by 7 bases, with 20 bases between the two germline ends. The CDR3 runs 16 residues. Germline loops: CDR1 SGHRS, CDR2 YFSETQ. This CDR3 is CASSAGSGARGEKLFF. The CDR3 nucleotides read TGCGCCAGCAGCGCAGGTAGTGGCGCTAGGGGTGAAAAACTGTTTTTT. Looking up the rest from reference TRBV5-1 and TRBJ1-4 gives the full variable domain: KAGVTQTPRYLIKTRGQQVTLSCSPISGHRSVSWYQQTPGQGLQFLFEYFSETQRNKGNFPGRFSGRQFSNSRSEMNVSTLELGDSALYLCASSAGSGARGEKLFFGSGTQLSVL.

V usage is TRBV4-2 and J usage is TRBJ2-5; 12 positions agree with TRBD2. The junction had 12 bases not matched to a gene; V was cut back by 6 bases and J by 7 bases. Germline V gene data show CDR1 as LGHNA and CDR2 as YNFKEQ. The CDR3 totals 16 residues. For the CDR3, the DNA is TGTGCCAGCAGACCAAGGACTAGCGGGGACCCGGGGACCCAGTACTTC. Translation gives CASRPRTSGDPGTQYF.

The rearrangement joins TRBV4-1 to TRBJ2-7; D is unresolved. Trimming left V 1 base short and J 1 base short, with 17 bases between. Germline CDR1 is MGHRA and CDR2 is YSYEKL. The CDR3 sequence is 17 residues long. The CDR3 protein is CASSQGAGPPFSYEQYF. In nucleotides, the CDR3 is TGCGCCAGCAGCCAAGGGGCAGGACCTCCTTTTTCCTACGAGCAGTACTTC.

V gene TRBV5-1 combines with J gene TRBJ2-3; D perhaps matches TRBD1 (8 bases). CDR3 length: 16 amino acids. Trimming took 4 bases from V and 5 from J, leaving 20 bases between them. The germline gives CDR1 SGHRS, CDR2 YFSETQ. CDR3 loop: CASSLGVTGGVDTQYF. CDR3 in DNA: TGCGCCAGCAGCCTGGGAGTAACAGGGGGGGTAGATACGCAGTATTTT.

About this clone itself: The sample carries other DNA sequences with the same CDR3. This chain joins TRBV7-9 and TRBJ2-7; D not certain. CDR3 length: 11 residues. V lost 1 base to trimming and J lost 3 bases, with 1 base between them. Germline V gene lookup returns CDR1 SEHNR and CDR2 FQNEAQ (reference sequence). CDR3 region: CASSLDYEQYF. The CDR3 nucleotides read TGTGCCAGCAGCTTAGACTACGAGCAGTACTTC.

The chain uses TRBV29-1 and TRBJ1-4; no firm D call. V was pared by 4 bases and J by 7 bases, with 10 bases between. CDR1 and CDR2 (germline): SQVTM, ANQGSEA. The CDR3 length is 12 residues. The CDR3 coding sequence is TGCAGCGTTGCCCGGTTAGGTGAAAAACTGTTTTTT. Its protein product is CSVARLGEKLFF.

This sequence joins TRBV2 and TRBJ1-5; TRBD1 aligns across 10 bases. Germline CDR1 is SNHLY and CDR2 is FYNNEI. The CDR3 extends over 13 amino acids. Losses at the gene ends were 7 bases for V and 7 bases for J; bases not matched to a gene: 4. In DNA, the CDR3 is TGTGCCAGCACAGGGACAGGGGAACAGCCCCAGCATTTT. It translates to CASTGTGEQPQHF.

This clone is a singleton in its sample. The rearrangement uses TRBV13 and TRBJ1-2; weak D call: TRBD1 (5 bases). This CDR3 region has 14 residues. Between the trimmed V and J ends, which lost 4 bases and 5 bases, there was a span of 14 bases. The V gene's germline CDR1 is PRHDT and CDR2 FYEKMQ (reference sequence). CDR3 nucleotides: TGTGCCAGCAGCTCCCCGACAGACACTTATGGCTACACCTTC. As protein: CASSSPTDTYGYTF.

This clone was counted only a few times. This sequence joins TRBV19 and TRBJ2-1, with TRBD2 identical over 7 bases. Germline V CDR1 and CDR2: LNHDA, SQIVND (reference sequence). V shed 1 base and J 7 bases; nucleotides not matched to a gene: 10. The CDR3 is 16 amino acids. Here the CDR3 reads CASSIGGRVRENEQFF. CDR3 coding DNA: TGTGCCAGTAGTATAGGAGGGAGGGTTCGGGAAAATGAGCAGTTCTTC.

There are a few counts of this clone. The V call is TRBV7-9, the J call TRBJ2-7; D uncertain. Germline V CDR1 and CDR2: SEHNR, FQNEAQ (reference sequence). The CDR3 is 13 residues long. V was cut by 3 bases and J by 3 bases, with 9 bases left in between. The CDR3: CASSFSQDYEQYF. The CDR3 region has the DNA TGTGCCAGCAGCTTTTCGCAGGACTACGAGCAGTACTTC.

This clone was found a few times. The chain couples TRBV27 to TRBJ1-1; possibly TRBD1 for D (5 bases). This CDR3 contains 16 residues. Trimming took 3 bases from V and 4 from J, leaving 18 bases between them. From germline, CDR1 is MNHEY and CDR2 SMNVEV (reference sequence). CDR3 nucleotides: TGTGCCAGCAGTTTCACGGGTCCTTTTGGGGGCACTGAAGCTTTCTTT. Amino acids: CASSFTGPFGGTEAFF.